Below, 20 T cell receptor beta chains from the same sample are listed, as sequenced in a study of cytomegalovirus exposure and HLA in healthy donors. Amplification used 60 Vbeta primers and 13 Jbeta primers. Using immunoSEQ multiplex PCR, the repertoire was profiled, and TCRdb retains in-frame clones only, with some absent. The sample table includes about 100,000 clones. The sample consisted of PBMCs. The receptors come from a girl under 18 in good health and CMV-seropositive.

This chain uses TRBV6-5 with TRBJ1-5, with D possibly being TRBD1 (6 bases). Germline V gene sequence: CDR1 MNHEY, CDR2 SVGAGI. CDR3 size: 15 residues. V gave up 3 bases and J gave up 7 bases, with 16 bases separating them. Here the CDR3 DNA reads TGTGCCAGCAGTTATGGGCAGGGGTTTAGGCAGCCCCAGCATTTT. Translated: CASSYGQGFRQPQHF.

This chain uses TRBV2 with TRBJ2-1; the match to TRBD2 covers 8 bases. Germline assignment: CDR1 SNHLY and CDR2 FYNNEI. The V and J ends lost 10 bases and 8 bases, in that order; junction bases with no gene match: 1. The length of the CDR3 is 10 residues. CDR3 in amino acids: CATRGDEQFF. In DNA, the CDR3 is TGTGCCACGCGGGGGGATGAGCAGTTCTTC.

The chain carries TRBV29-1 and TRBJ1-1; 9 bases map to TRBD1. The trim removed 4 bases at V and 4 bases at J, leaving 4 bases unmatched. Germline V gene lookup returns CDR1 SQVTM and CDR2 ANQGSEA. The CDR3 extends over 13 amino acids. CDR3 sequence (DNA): TGCAGCGTTGGGGGACAGGGAAGCACTGAAGCTTTCTTT. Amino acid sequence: CSVGGQGSTEAFF.

The CDR3 coding sequence is TGCAGCGTTGTACAGGGTAATGAAAAACTGTTTTTT. Amino acids: CSVVQGNEKLFF. The chain has TRBV29-1 and TRBJ1-4, with D possibly being TRBD1 (6 bases). CDR1 is SQVTM and CDR2 is ANQGSEA in the germline V gene. The CDR3 has 12 residues. Between the trimmed V and J ends, which lost 4 bases and 4 bases, there was a span of 7 bases.

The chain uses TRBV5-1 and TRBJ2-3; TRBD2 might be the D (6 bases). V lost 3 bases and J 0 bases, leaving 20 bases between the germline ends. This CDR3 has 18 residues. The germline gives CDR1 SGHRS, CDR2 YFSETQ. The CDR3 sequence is CASSSPGLQTPSTDTQYF. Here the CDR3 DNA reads TGCGCCAGCAGCTCCCCGGGACTGCAAACCCCTAGCACAGATACGCAGTATTTT.

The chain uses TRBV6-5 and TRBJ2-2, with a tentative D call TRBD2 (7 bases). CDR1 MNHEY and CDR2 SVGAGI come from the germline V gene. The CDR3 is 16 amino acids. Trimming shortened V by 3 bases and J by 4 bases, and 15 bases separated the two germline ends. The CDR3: CASSYMGGAFTGELFF. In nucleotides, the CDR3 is TGTGCCAGCAGTTATATGGGGGGGGCGTTCACCGGGGAGCTGTTTTTT.

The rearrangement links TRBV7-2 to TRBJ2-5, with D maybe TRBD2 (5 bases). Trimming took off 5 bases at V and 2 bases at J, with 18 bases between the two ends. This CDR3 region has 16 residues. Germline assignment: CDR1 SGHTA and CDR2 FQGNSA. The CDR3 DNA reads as TGTGCCAGCAGCCCAGCGTACTTTAGCGTGCAAGAGACCCAGTACTTC. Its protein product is CASSPAYFSVQETQYF.

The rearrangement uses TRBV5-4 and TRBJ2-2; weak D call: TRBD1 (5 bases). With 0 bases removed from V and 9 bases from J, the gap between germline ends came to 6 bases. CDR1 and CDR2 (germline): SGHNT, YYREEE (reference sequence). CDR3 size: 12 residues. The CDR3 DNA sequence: TGTGCCAGCAGCTTGGGACAGAGGGAGCTGTTTTTT. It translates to CASSLGQRELFF.

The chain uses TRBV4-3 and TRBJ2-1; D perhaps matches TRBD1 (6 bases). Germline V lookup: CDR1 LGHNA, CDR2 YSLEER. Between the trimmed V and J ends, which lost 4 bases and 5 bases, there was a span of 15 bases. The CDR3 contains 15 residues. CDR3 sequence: CASSPSQTGNNEQFF. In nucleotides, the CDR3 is TGCGCCAGCAGCCCCTCCCAGACAGGCAACAATGAGCAGTTCTTC.

Here the CDR3 reads CASSLGHRGQPQHF. DNA of the CDR3: TGTGCCAGCAGCTTGGGACACAGGGGTCAGCCCCAGCATTTT. The rearrangement links TRBV5-6 to TRBJ1-5; 7 nucleotides line up with TRBD1. The J segment lost 6 bases and the V segment lost 0 bases, leaving 3 bases of the junction unmatched. The germline V gene has CDR1 SGHDT and CDR2 YYEEEE. The CDR3 consists of 14 residues. The full variable domain, in which reference TRBV5-6 and TRBJ1-5 provide the parts outside the CDR3, is DAGVTQSPTHLIKTRGQQVTLRCSPKSGHDTVSWYQQALGQGPQFIFQYYEEEERQRGNFPDRFSGHQFPNYSSELNVNALLLGDSALYLCASSLGHRGQPQHFGDGTRLSIL.

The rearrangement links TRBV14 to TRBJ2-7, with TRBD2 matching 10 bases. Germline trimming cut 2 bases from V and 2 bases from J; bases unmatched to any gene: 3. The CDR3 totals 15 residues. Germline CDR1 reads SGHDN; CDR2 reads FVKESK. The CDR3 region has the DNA TGTGCCAGCAGCCAAACTAGCGGGGCAGCCTACGAGCAGTACGTC. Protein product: CASSQTSGAAYEQYV.

The CDR3 loop is CASSSRDRAREQYV. As DNA, the CDR3 is TGTGCCAGCAGCTCCCGGGACAGGGCCCGCGAGCAGTACGTC. This chain uses TRBV5-6 with TRBJ2-7; 9 bases match TRBD1. The CDR3 covers 14 residues. Germline lookup yields CDR1 SGHDT and CDR2 YYEEEE. V shed 3 bases, J shed 6 bases, and the junction held 7 bases outside the gene matches.

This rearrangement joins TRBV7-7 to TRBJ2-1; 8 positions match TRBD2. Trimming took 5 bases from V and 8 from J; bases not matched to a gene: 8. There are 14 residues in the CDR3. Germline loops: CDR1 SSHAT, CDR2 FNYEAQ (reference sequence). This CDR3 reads CASSVSRGGDEQFF. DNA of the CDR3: TGTGCCAGCAGCGTATCTCGGGGGGGGGATGAGCAGTTCTTC.

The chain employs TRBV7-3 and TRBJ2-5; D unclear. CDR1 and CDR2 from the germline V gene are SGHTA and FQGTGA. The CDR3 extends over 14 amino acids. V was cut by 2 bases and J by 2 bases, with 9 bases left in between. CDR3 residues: CASSLGPEQETQYF. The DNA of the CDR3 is TGTGCCAGCAGCTTAGGGCCGGAACAAGAGACCCAGTACTTC. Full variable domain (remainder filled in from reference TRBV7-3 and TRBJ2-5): GAGVSQTPSNKVTEKGKYVELRCDPISGHTALYWYRQSLGQGPEFLIYFQGTGAADDSGLPNDRFFAVRPEGSVSTLKIQRTERGDSAVYLCASSLGPEQETQYFGPGTRLLVL.

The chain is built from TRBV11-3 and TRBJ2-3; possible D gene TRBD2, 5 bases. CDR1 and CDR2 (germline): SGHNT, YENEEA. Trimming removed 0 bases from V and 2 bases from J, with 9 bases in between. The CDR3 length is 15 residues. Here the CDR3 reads CASSLDGDNTDTQYF. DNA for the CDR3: TGTGCCAGCAGCTTAGACGGGGATAACACAGATACGCAGTATTTT.

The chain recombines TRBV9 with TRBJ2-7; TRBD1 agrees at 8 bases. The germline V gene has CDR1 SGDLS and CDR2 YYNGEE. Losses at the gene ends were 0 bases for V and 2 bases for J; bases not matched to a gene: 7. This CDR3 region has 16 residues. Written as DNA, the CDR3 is TGTGCCAGCAGCGTAGAACAGGGGACAGGAACCTACGAGCAGTACTTC. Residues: CASSVEQGTGTYEQYF.

The CDR3 region is CASSAGQGGDQPQHF. CDR3 DNA: TGTGCCAGTAGCGCGGGACAGGGGGGCGATCAGCCCCAGCATTTT. V is TRBV19 and J is TRBJ1-5; 11 nucleotides agree with TRBD1. Germline V CDR1 and CDR2: LNHDA, SQIVND (reference sequence). Losses at the gene ends were 6 bases for V and 5 bases for J; bases not matched to a gene: 6. The CDR3 runs 15 residues.

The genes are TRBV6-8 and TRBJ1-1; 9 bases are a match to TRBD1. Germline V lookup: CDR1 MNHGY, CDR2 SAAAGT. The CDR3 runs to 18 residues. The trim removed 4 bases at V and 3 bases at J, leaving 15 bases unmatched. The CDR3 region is CASSFLPGQGGGDTEAFF. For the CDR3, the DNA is TGTGCCAGCAGTTTTCTTCCGGGACAGGGCGGGGGTGACACTGAAGCTTTCTTT.

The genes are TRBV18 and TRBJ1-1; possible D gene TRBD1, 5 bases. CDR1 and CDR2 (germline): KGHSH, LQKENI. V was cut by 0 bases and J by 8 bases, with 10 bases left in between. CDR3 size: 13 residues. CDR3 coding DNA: TGTGCCAGCTCACCACCGGGGGGAAGGGAAGCTTTCTTT. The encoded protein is CASSPPGGREAFF.

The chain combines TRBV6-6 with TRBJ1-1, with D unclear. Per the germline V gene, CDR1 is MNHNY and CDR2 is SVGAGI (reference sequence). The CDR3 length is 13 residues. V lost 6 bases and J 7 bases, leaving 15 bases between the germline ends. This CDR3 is CASRPAGLGEAFF. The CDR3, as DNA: TGTGCCAGCAGACCGGCGGGGTTGGGTGAAGCTTTCTTT.